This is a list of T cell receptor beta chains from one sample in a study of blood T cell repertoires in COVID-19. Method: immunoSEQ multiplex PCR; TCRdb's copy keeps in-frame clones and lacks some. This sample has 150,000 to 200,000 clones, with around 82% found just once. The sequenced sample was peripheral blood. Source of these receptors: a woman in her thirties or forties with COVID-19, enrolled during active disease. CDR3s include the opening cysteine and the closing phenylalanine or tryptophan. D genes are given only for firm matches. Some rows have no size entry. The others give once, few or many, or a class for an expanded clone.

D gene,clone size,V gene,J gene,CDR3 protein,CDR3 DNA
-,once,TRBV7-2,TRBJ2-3,CASSKDRSSTDTQYF,TGTGCCAGCAGCAAAGACAGGTCTAGCACAGATACGCAGTATTTT
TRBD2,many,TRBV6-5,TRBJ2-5,CASSKLAGGLGTQYF,TGTGCCAGCAGCAAACTAGCGGGAGGGCTAGGGACCCAGTACTTC
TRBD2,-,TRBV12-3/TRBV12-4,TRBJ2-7,CASSSRTSYEQYF,TGTGCCAGCAGTTCGAGGACTAGCTACGAGCAGTACTTC
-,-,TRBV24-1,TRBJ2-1,CATSMGPQGSSYNEQFF,TGTGCCACCAGTATGGGGCCTCAGGGAAGCTCCTACAATGAGCAGTTCTTC
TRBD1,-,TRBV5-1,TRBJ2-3,CASSSRRGPTSTDTQYF,TGCGCCAGCAGCTCCCGAAGGGGGCCTACTAGCACAGATACGCAGTATTTT
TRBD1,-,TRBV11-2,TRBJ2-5,CASSRDSVLQETQYF,TGTGCCAGCAGCCGGGACAGCGTTTTACAAGAGACCCAGTACTTC
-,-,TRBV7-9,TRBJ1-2,CASSLQRGSGGYTF,TGTGCCAGCAGCTTACAGCGGGGCTCTGGTGGCTACACCTTC
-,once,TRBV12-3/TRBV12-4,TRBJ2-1,CASSRTGRSEQFF,TGTGCCAGCAGCAGGACTGGTAGAAGTGAGCAGTTCTTC
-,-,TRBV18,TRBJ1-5,CASSPPGSSNQPQHF,TGTGCCAGCTCACCCCCGGGGAGTAGCAATCAGCCCCAGCATTTT
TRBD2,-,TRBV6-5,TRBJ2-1,CASVTSGGLYEQFF,TGTGCCAGCGTCACTAGCGGGGGGTTGTATGAGCAGTTCTTC
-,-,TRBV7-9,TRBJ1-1,CASNPGGLDTEAFF,TGTGCCAGCAACCCCGGGGGTTTGGACACTGAAGCTTTCTTT
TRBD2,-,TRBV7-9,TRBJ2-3,CASSLGGLAGSTDTQYF,TGTGCCAGCAGCTTAGGGGGACTAGCGGGGAGCACAGATACGCAGTATTTT
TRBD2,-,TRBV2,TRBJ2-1,CASSPGRLAGGGEQFF,TGTGCCAGCTCCCCTGGGCGACTAGCGGGGGGGGGTGAGCAGTTCTTC
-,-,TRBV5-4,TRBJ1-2,CATQTQGSYTF,TGTGCCACCCAGACTCAGGGAAGCTACACCTTC
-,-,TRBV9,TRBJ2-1,CASSVEFREQFF,TGTGCCAGCAGCGTCGAGTTTCGGGAGCAGTTCTTC
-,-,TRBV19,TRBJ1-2,CASSVVLGPYGYTF,TGTGCCAGTAGTGTAGTTCTTGGGCCCTATGGCTACACCTTC
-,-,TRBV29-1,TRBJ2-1,CNHDPRLNNEQFF,TGCAACCATGACCCGCGGCTTAACAATGAGCAGTTCTTC
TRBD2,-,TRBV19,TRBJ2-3,CASSIGGRAGDTQYF,TGTGCCAGTAGTATAGGCGGGAGGGCCGGAGATACGCAGTATTTT
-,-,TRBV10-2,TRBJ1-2,CASNPARAPINYGYTF,TGCGCCAGCAACCCCGCCCGCGCTCCAATCAACTATGGCTACACCTTC
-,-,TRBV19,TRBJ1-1,CASSPGLRLMNTEAFF,TGTGCCAGTAGTCCGGGACTGAGACTAATGAACACTGAAGCTTTCTTT
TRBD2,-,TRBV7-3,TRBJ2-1,CATGPGLAAPVNYNEQFF,TGTGCCACGGGACCGGGACTAGCGGCGCCTGTCAACTACAATGAGCAGTTCTTC
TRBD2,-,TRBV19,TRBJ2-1,CASSIWTSSYNEQFF,TGTGCCAGTAGTATTTGGACTAGCTCCTACAATGAGCAGTTCTTC
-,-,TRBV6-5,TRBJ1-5,CASSLGHNQPQHF,TGTGCCAGCAGTCTCGGACACAATCAGCCCCAGCATTTT
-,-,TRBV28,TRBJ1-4,CASSLGRVEKLFF,TGTGCCAGCAGTTTAGGCAGGGTTGAAAAACTGTTTTTT
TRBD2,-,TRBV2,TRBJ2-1,CATQAGGGYNEQFF,TGTGCCACCCAAGCGGGAGGGGGTTACAATGAGCAGTTCTTC
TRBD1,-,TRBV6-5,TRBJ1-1,CASSYRDRGTEAFF,TGTGCCAGCAGTTACCGGGACAGGGGAACTGAAGCTTTCTTT
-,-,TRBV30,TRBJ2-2,CAWSVTDTGELFF,TGTGCCTGGAGTGTTACGGACACCGGGGAGCTGTTTTTT
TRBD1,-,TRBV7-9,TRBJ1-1,CASSLEAGGVTEAFF,TGTGCCAGCAGCTTAGAGGCAGGGGGCGTCACTGAAGCTTTCTTT
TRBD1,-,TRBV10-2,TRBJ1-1,CASRGLQGNSMNTEAFF,TGCGCCAGCAGGGGGTTACAGGGGAATTCCATGAACACTGAAGCTTTCTTT
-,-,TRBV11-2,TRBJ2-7,CASSPRGTFYEQYF,TGTGCCAGCAGCCCTCGCGGGACTTTCTACGAGCAGTACTTC
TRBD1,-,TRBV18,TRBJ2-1,CASSPGGQGAEQFF,TGTGCCAGCTCACCAGGAGGCCAGGGGGCTGAGCAGTTCTTC
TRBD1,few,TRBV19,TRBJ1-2,CASGQELMGGYTF,TGTGCCAGCGGACAGGAATTAATGGGAGGCTACACCTTC
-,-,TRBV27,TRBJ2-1,CASLRHARGNEQFF,TGTGCCAGCCTGAGACACGCAAGGGGCAATGAGCAGTTCTTC
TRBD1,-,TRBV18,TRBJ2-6,CASSQGQGSSGANVLTF,TGTGCCAGCTCACAAGGACAGGGTAGTTCTGGGGCCAACGTCCTGACTTTC
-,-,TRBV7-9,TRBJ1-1,CASSYPEGGDTEAFF,TGTGCCAGCAGTTACCCGGAAGGGGGGGACACTGAAGCTTTCTTT
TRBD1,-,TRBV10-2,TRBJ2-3,CASSPRQGLGTDTQYF,TGCGCCAGCAGTCCTAGACAGGGTTTAGGCACAGATACGCAGTATTTT
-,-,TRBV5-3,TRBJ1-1,CARSLTTANTEAFF,TGTGCCAGAAGCTTGACTACGGCGAACACTGAAGCTTTCTTT
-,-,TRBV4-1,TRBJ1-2,CASSQSGGDRPNYGYTF,TGCGCCAGCAGCCAATCTGGGGGGGACCGACCAAACTATGGCTACACCTTC
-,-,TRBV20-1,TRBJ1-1,CSASSFRVQGNTEAFF,TGCAGTGCTAGTAGTTTCCGGGTGCAAGGAAACACTGAAGCTTTCTTT
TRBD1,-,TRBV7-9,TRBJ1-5,CASSVDRGNQPQHF,TGTGCCAGCAGCGTAGACAGGGGCAATCAGCCCCAGCATTTT
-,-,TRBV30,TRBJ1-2,CAWSRVYGYTF,TGTGCCTGGAGCAGGGTCTATGGCTACACCTTC
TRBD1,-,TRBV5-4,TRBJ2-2,CASSSRQGSNTGELFF,TGTGCCAGCAGCTCTCGACAGGGATCGAACACCGGGGAGCTGTTTTTT
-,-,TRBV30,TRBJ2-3,CAWSVPGTDTQYF,TGTGCCTGGAGTGTTCCAGGGACAGATACGCAGTATTTT
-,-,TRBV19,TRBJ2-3,CASTSGGGQGTDTQYF,TGTGCCAGTACCTCCGGGGGGGGACAGGGTACAGATACGCAGTATTTT
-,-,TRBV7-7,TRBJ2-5,CASSLTEEGRGETQYF,TGTGCTAGCAGCTTAACGGAAGAGGGTAGGGGGGAGACCCAGTACTTC
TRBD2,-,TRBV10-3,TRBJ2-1,CAISADGGRAYNEQFF,TGTGCCATCAGTGCGGATGGCGGGAGGGCCTACAATGAGCAGTTCTTC
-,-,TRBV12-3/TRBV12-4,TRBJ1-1,CASRPQGVTEAFF,TGTGCCAGCAGGCCGCAGGGTGTCACTGAAGCTTTCTTT
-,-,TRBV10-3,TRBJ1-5,CAISEIQLNQPQHF,TGTGCCATCAGTGAGATACAGCTAAATCAGCCCCAGCATTTT
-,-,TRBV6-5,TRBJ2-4,CASSYPPNSFNIQYF,TGTGCCAGCAGTTACCCCCCGAACAGTTTCAACATTCAGTACTTC
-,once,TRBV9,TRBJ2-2,CASSDGDSNTGELFF,TGTGCCAGCAGCGATGGGGACTCTAACACCGGGGAGCTGTTTTTT
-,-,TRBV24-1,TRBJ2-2,CATSDYGTGELFF,TGTGCCACCAGTGATTACGGGACCGGGGAGCTGTTTTTT
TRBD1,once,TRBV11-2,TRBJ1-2,CASSGDRGLYGYTF,TGTGCCAGCAGCGGCGACAGGGGGCTTTATGGCTACACCTTC
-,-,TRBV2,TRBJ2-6,CASSDRGVSSGANVLTF,TGTGCCAGCAGTGACAGGGGGGTGTCCTCTGGGGCCAACGTCCTGACTTTC
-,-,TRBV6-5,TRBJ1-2,CAFGGGTFYGYTF,TGTGCTTTCGGGGGAGGAACCTTCTATGGCTACACCTTC